The clone carrying this TCR beta chain was detected ten times or more. Its antigen is as yet unknown. Trimming pared 6 bases from V and 2 bases from J, leaving 14 bases between. This CDR3 has 13 amino acids. The germline V gene encodes CDR1 GTSNPN and CDR2 SVGIG (reference sequence). This sample stems from a study of T-cell reconstitution after alpha-beta-depleted transplantation in children. A library of TCRbeta sequences, prepared with unique molecular identifiers, was generated. TCRdb processed the PCR reads anew with MiXCR; each CDR3 protein has one entry. The data show about 120,000 distinct CDR3 sequences, roughly 24% seen once. Study-wide points: Recipient T cells and thymic progenitors that survived gave rise to the high TCRbeta diversity observed at day 60 in some patients. It was reported that alpha-beta T cells came from several hundred expanded graft clones (about two months after transplant). Counts and diversity of T cells one year after transplant came mostly from newly produced T cells.

The clonotype comes from a male patient aged 2 to 9 who had a stem cell transplant for chronic granulomatous disease, so the T cells may come from the graft donor. The source was PBMCs, mostly from graft donor cells, collected 180 days after TCRalphabeta/CD19-depleted stem cell transplant. This chain uses TRBV30 with TRBJ2-7, with D possibly matching TRBD1 (5 bases). CDR3 sequence: CACRRETTYEQYF. CDR3 coding DNA: TGTGCCTGTCGCAGGGAAACCACCTACGAGCAGTACTTC.